This T cell receptor beta chain comes out of a study of vaccination and CD4 T cells after COVID-19. Study context: Once diagnosed, patients had post-COVID samples drawn a median roughly 110 days later (range 35 to 161). Study-wide results and caveats: Within the convalescent patients, spike mono-reactivity was found in 304 of 307 vaccine-specific clones.

Of note for this clonotype: What it recognizes is unknown.

Treatment of the sample: approximately nine-day PBMC culture with coronavirus spike peptide pools or control peptides (ViraFEST assay). The Oncomine TCR Beta short-read assay was applied to DNA of cultured CD4+ T cells. TCRdb recomputed calls from the PCR reads with MiXCR, one row per CDR3 protein. The data contain under 15,000 distinct CDR3 sequences, roughly two thirds of them singletons. Here the sequenced sample was CD4+ T cells from blood, cultured in vitro, taken before SARS-CoV-2 vaccination. The receptor comes from a human donor who had recovered from COVID-19.

The CDR3 loop is CASTLGTPNTGELFF. For the CDR3, the DNA is TGTGCCAGCACCCTAGGGACTCCGAACACCGGGGAGCTGTTTTTT. The chain has TRBV9 and TRBJ2-2; D is perhaps TRBD2 (6 bases). The germline V and J ends were trimmed by 6 bases and 0 bases, with 12 bases remaining between them. Germline CDR1 reads SGDLS; CDR2 reads YYNGEE. CDR3 length: 15 residues. Full variable domain (outside the CDR3, taken from reference TRBV9 and TRBJ2-2): DSGVTQTPKHLITATGQRVTLRCSPRSGDLSVYWYQQSLDQGLQFLIQYYNGEERAKGNILERFSAQQFPDLHSELNLSSLELGDSALYFCASTLGTPNTGELFFGEGSRLTVL.